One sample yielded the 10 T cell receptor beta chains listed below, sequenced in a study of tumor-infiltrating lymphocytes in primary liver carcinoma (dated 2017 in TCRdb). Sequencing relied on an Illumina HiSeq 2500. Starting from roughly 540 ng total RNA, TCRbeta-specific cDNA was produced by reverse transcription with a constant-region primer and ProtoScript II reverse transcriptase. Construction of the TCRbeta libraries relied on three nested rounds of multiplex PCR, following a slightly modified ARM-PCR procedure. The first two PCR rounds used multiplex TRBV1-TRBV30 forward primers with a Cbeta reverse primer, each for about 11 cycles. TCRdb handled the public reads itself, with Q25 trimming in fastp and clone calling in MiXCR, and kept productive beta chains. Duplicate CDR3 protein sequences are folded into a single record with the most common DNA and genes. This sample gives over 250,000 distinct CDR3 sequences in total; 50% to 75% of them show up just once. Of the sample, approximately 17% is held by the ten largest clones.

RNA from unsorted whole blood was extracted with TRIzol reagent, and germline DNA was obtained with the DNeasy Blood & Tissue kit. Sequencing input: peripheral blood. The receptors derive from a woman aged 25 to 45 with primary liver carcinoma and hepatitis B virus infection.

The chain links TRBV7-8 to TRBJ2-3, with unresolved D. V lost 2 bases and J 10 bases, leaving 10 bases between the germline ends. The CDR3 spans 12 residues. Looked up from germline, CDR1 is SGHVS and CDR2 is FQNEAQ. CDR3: CASSLPRVAQYF. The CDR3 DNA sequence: TGTGCCAGCAGCTTACCGAGAGTGGCGCAGTATTTT.

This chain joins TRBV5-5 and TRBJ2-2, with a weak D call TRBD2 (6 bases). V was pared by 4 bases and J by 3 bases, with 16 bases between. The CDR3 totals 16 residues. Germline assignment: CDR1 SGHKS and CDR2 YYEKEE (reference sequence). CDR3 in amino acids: CASSPRGQRDTGELFF. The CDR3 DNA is TGTGCCAGCAGCCCCCGGGGCCAGCGGGACACCGGGGAGCTGTTTTTT.

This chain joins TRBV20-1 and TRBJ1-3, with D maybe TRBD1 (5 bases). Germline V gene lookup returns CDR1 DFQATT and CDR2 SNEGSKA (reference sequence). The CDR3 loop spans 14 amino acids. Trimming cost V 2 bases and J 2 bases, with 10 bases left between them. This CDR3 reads CSARMGVAGNTIYF. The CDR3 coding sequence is TGCAGTGCTAGAATGGGGGTAGCTGGAAACACCATATATTTT.

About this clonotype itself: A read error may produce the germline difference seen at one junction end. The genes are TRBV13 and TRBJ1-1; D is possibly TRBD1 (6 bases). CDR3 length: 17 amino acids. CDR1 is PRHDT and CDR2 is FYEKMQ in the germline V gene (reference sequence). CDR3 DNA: TGTGCCAGCAGCTTAGGAGGGTCTGCTATTGGGGGCACTGATGCTTTCTTT. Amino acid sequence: CASSLGGSAIGGTDAFF.

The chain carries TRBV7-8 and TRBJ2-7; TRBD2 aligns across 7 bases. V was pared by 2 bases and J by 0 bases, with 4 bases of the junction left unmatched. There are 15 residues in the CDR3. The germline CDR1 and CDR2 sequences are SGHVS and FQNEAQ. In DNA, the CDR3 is TGTGCCAGCAGCTTAATTGGCGGGAGCTCCTACGAGCAGTACTTC. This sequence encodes CASSLIGGSSYEQYF.

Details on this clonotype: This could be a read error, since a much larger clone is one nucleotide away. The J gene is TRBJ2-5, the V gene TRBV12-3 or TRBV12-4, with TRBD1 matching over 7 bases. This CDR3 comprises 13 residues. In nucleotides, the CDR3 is TGTGTCAGCAGTGCGACAGGGCCAGAGACCCAGTACTTC. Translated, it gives CVSSATGPETQYF.

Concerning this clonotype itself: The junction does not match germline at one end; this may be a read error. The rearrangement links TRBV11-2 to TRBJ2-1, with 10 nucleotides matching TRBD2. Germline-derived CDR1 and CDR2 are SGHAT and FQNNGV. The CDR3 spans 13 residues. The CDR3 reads CASTGTSEYEQLF. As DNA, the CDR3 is TGTGCCAGCACTGGGACTAGCGAGTATGAGCAGTTGTTC.

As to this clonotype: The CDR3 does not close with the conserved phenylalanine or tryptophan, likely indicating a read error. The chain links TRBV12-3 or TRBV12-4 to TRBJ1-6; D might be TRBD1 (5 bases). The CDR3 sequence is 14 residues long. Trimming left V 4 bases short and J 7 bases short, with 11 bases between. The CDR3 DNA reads TGTGCCAGCAGTTACGGGGGGATGAATTCACCCCTCCACATT. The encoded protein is CASSYGGMNSPLHI.

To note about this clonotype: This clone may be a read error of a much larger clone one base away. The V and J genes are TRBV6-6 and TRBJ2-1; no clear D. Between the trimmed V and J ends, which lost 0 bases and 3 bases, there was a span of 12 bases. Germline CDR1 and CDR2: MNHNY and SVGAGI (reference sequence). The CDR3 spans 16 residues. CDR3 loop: CASSYSWRSNYNEQFF. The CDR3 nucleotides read TGTGCCAGCAGTTACTCGTGGCGATCGAACTACAATGAGCAGTTCTTC.

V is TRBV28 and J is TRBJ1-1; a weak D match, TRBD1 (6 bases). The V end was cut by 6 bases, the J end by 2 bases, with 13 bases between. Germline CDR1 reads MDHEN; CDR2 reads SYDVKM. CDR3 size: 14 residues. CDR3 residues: CASRIGTTNTEAFF. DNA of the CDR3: TGTGCCAGCAGAATCGGGACAACTAACACTGAAGCTTTCTTT.